This T cell receptor beta chain was obtained from a study of Ad26.COV2.S vaccination and SARS-CoV-2 variants. Study in general: Administration of Ad26.COV2.S was intramuscular, either once or twice 56 days apart. Study results and limitations: Possibly, TCR breadth and depth analyses underestimated total T cell responses.

Produced via immunoSEQ multiplex PCR; TCRdb's table is partial and in-frame only. The sample has more than 300,000 clones, 86% seen once. CDR1 and CDR2 (germline): MNHEY, SMNVEV (reference sequence). The CDR3 runs to 15 residues. V was trimmed by 5 bases and J by 5 bases, leaving 16 bases between them. This clone was observed once. Its cognate antigen is unknown. Treatment specified: roughly 20 received Ad26.COV2.S at low or high dose, single or two shots; about 5 received placebo; per-sample allocation not given. Sampling was performed 63 days after the first vaccine or placebo injection. Aged 18-55 years, donor was enrolled in Boston in the early 2020s.

The sequence was collected from a person aged 18-65 years who received the Ad26.COV2.S COVID-19 vaccine or a placebo. The rearrangement links TRBV27 to TRBJ2-1, with D perhaps given as TRBD1 or TRBD2 (7 bases each). The sample in question was peripheral blood, obtained in a trial of Ad26.COV2.S vaccine versus placebo. The CDR3 region has the DNA TGTGCCAGCAGTATGTCAGCAGGGGGGGACAATGAGCAGTTCTTC. This codes for CASSMSAGGDNEQFF.